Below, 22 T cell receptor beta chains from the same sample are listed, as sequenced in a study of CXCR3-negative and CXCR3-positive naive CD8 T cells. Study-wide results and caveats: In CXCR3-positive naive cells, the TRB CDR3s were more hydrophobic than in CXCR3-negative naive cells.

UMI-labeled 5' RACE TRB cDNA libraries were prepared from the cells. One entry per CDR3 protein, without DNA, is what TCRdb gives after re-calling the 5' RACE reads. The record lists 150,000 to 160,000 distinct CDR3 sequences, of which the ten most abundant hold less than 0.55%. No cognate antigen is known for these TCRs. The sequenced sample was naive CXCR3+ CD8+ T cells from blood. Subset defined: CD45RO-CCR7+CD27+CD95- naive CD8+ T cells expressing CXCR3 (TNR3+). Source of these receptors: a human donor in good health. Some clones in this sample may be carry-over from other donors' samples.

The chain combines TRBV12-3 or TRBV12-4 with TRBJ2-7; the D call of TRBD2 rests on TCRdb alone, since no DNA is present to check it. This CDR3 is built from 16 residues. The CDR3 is CASSLSGGTEPYEQYF.

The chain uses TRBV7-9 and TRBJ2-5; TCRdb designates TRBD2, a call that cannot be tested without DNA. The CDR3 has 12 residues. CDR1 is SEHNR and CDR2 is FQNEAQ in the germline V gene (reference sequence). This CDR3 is CASSFGPETQYF.

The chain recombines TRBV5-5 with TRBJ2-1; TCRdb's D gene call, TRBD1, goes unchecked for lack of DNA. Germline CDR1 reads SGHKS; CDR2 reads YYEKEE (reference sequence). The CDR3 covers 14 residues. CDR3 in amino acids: CASTHTDRYNEQFF.

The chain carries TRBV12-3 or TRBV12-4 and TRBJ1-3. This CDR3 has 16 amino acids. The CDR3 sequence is CASSSGTLSSGNTIYF.

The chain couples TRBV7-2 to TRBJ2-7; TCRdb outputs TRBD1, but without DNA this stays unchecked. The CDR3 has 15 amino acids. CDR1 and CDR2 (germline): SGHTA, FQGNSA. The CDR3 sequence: CASSSAQGTEYEQYF.

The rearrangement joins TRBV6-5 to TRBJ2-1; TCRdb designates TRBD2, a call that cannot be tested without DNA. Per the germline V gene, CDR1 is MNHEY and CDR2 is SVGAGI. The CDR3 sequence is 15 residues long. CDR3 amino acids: CASSDLAGGYNEQFF.

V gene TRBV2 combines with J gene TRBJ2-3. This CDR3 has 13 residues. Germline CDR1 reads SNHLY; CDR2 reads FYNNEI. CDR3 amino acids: CASSASETDTQYF.

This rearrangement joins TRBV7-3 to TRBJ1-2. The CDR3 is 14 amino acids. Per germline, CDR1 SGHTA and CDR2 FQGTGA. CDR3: CASSLGAGPDGYTF. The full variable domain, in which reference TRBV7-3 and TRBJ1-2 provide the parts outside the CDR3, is GAGVSQTPSNKVTEKGKYVELRCDPISGHTALYWYRQSLGQGPEFLIYFQGTGAADDSGLPNDRFFAVRPEGSVSTLKIQRTERGDSAVYLCASSLGAGPDGYTFGSGTRLTVV.

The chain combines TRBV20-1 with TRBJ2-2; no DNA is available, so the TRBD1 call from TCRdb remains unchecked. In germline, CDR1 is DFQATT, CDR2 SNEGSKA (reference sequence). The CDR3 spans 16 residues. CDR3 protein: CSARIETGADTGELFF.

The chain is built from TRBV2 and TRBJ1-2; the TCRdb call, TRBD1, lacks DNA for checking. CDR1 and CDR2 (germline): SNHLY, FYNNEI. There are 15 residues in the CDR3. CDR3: CASSERTAVNYGYTF.

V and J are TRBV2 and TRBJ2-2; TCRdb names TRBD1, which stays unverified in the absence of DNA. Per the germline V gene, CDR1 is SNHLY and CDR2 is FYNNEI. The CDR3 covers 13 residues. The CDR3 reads CASSQGIIGELFF.

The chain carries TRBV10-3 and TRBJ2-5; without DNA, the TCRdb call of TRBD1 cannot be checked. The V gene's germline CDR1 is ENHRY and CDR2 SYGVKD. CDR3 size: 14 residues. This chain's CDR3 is CAISESPGIETQYF.

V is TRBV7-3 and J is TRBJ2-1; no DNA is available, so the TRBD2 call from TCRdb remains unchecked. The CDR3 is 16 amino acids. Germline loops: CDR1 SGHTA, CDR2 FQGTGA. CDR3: CASSPGGYGQYNEQFF.

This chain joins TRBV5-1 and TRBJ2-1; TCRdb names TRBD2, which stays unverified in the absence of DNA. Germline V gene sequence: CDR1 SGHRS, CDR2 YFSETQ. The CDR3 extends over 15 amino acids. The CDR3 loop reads CASSPSGGAANEQFF. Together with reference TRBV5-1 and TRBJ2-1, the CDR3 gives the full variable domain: KAGVTQTPRYLIKTRGQQVTLSCSPISGHRSVSWYQQTPGQGLQFLFEYFSETQRNKGNFPGRFSGRQFSNSRSEMNVSTLELGDSALYLCASSPSGGAANEQFFGPGTRLTVL.

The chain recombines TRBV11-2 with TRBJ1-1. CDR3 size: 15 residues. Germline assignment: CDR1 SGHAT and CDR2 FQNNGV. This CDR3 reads CASSFFEGRNTEAFF.

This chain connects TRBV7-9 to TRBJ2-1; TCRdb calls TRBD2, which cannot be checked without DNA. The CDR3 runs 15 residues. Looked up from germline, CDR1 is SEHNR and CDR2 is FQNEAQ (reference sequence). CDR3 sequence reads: CASSVLAGGQSEQFF.

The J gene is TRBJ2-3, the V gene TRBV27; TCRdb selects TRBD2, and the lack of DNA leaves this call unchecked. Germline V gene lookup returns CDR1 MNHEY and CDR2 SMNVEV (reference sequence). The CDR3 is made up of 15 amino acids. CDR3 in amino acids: CASRPTSGGTDTQYF.

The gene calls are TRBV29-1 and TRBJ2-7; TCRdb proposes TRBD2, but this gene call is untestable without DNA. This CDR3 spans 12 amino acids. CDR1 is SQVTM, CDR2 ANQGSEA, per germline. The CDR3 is CSVEQMGSEQYF.

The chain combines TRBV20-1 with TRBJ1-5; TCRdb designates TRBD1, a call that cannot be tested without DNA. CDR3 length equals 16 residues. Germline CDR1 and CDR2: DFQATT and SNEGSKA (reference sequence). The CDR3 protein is CSARAIGTGSNQPQHF.

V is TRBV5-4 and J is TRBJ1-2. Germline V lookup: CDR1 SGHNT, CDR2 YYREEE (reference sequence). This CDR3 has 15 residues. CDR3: CASSLAVGLNYGYTF.

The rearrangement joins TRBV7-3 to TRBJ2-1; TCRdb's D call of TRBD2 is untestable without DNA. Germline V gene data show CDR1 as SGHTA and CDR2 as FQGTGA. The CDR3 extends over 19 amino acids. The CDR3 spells CASSLNWLAGGQSYNEQFF.

CDR3 region: CASSFVLAGHNEQFF. The genes are TRBV28 and TRBJ2-1; TCRdb designates TRBD2, a call that cannot be tested without DNA. CDR1 and CDR2 from the germline V gene are MDHEN and SYDVKM. The CDR3 runs to 15 residues.